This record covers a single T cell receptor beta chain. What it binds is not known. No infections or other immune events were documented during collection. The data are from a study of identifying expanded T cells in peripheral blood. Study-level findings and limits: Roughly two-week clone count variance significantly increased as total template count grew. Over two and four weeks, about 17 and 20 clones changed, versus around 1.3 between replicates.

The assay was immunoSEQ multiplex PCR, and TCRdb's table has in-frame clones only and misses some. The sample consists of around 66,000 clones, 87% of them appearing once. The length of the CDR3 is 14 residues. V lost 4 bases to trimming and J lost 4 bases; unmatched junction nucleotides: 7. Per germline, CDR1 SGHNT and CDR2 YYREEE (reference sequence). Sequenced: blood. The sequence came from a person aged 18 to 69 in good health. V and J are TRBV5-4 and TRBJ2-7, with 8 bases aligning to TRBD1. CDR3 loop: CASSEDRVVYEQYF. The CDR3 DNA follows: TGTGCCAGCAGCGAGGACAGGGTGGTTTACGAGCAGTACTTC.